This T cell receptor (beta chain) emerged from a study of CD8 T cells in Susac syndrome. Germline values: CDR1 LGHDT, CDR2 YNNKEL (reference sequence). V gave up 6 bases and J gave up 8 bases, with 22 bases separating them. The CDR3 runs to 15 residues. With random hexamers, 0.5 to 1 ug RNA was reverse transcribed. TCRdb re-called the immunoSEQ multiplex PCR reads through MiXCR, storing one row per CDR3 protein. The sample lists 150,000 or so distinct CDR3 sequences; roughly 95% were seen once. This sequence was found in a human donor with multiple sclerosis. The sequencing input was CD4+ T cells from PBMCs. The chain has TRBV3-1 and TRBJ1-2, with a tentative D call TRBD1 (5 bases). CDR3 residues: CASRQSTEPVRGYTF. CDR3 nucleotides: TGTGCCAGCAGACAATCGACAGAGCCTGTTCGCGGCTACACCTTC.